This TCR beta chain came from a study of neurological immune-mediated disorders. As for this clonotype: What it recognizes is unknown.

This CDR3 contains 18 residues. The germline V gene has CDR1 MGHRA and CDR2 YSYEKL. V was shortened by 1 base and J by 0 bases, with 16 bases between the two germline ends. A 10-nucleotide random UMI tagged transcripts in template-switch 5'RACE cDNA synthesis. TCRdb fed the 5' RACE reads into MiXCR, producing one record per CDR3 protein. The sample lists about 55,000 distinct CDR3 sequences; around 24% were seen once. The time point: technical triplicate 2. Preparation of the unsorted libraries drew on 2 million PBMCs stored at -80 C. Regarding the study as a whole: Multiple sclerosis, the disease with the least TCR clonal expansion, fell below healthy controls, whereas HTLV-1-associated myelopathy showed the most. The absence of shared CDR3 amino acid sequences among expanded clones across subjects suggests private repertoires in all groups.

The chain links TRBV4-1 to TRBJ2-1; D is perhaps TRBD2 (6 bases). The source is a man aged 60 to 75 with HTLV-1-associated myelopathy (HAM/TSP). The sample consisted of PBMCs. CDR3 loop: CASSQVDMGLYSYNEQFF. The CDR3 nucleotides are TGCGCCAGCAGCCAAGTCGATATGGGACTCTACTCCTACAATGAGCAGTTCTTC.